The 29 T cell receptor beta chains below all came from one sample that was sequenced in a study of CD8 T cells in Susac syndrome. With random hexamers, reverse transcription was performed on about 0.45 to 1 ug of RNA. One entry per CDR3 protein, called by TCRdb with MiXCR from the immunoSEQ multiplex PCR reads. The sample contains about 430,000 distinct CDR3 sequences, approximately 85% of which appear only once. The sample was CD8+ T cells from PBMCs. These receptor sequences come from a human donor with multiple sclerosis.

The rearrangement links TRBV20-1 to TRBJ1-1; D unresolved. With 1 base removed from V and 1 base from J, the gap between germline ends came to 10 bases. CDR3 size: 14 residues. Germline V CDR1 and CDR2: DFQATT, SNEGSKA (reference sequence). The chain's CDR3 is CSARVISENTEAFF. CDR3 DNA: TGCAGTGCTAGAGTGATTTCCGAGAACACTGAAGCTTTCTTT.

This clonotype has only one observation. The rearrangement joins TRBV27 to TRBJ1-4; maybe TRBD1 (5 bases). The germline gives CDR1 MNHEY, CDR2 SMNVEV (reference sequence). V was cut by 2 bases and J by 5 bases, with 9 bases left in between. There are 14 residues in the CDR3. CDR3 sequence (DNA): TGTGCCAGCAGTTTACGACAGATAAATGAAAAACTGTTTTTT. Protein: CASSLRQINEKLFF.

The chain links TRBV7-6 to TRBJ2-1; 8 bases align to TRBD1. The CDR3 is made up of 14 amino acids. Looked up from germline, CDR1 is SGHVS and CDR2 is FNYEAQ. J lost 6 bases, V lost 5 bases, and 6 bases had no gene match. CDR3: CASSLTGEGNEQFF. The CDR3 nucleotides read TGTGCCAGCAGCCTGACAGGGGAAGGCAATGAGCAGTTCTTC.

Concerning this clonotype: The conserved phenylalanine or tryptophan normally closing the CDR3 is absent here, so this likely arose from a read error. The chain employs TRBV29-1 and TRBJ1-1, with 9 bases that match TRBD1. Germline assignment: CDR1 SQVTM and CDR2 ANQGSEA. The J segment lost 9 bases and the V segment lost 1 base, leaving 12 bases of the junction unmatched. The CDR3 totals 15 residues. CDR3 bases: TGCAGCGTTGAAGGTTGGGGACAGGGAACTCCTAAAGCTTTCTCT. Translating it yields CSVEGWGQGTPKAFS.

The CDR3 bases are TGCAGTGCTAGAGATGGAGTCAGGGAAAGCCGTGGCTACACCTTC. Amino acid sequence: CSARDGVRESRGYTF. The chain recombines TRBV20-1 with TRBJ1-2; perhaps TRBD1 as D (5 bases). With 0 bases removed from V and 7 bases from J, the gap between germline ends came to 18 bases. Looked up from germline, CDR1 is DFQATT and CDR2 is SNEGSKA (reference sequence). This CDR3 comprises 15 residues.

V gene TRBV10-3 combines with J gene TRBJ1-2; D is undetermined. Germline CDR1 and CDR2: ENHRY and SYGVKD. The V gene lost 3 bases and the J gene lost 6 bases, with 8 bases spanning the gap. The CDR3 covers 12 residues. The CDR3 protein is CAISESSNGYTF. The DNA for the CDR3 is TGTGCCATCAGTGAATCTAGCAATGGCTACACCTTC.

This clonotype was picked up a small number of times. The chain couples TRBV5-1 to TRBJ2-7; 11 bases match TRBD1. Germline V gene sequence: CDR1 SGHRS, CDR2 YFSETQ. This CDR3 has 14 residues. V gave up 3 bases and J gave up 5 bases; unmatched junction bases: 4. CDR3: CASSSGQGAHEQYF. CDR3 nucleotides: TGCGCCAGCAGCTCCGGACAGGGGGCCCACGAGCAGTACTTC. The full variable domain, in which reference TRBV5-1 and TRBJ2-7 provide the parts outside the CDR3, is KAGVTQTPRYLIKTRGQQVTLSCSPISGHRSVSWYQQTPGQGLQFLFEYFSETQRNKGNFPGRFSGRQFSNSRSEMNVSTLELGDSALYLCASSSGQGAHEQYFGPGTRLTVT.

V gene TRBV5-1 combines with J gene TRBJ2-1, with D possibly called TRBD1 or TRBD2 (5 bases each). The germline CDR1 and CDR2 sequences are SGHRS and YFSETQ. Trimming shortened V by 4 bases and J by 8 bases, and 19 bases separated the two germline ends. CDR3 length: 15 residues. Written as DNA, the CDR3 is TGCGCCAGCAGCGAAATTATGGGGGAGTGGGATGAGCAGTTCTTC. This translates into CASSEIMGEWDEQFF.

This sequence joins TRBV5-1 and TRBJ1-2; D ambiguous. There are 15 residues in the CDR3. Germline V gene lookup returns CDR1 SGHRS and CDR2 YFSETQ. Trimming removed 3 bases at V and 4 bases at J, with 16 bases between. In nucleotides, the CDR3 is TGCGCCAGCAGCTATGGGCAAGACGGATTCTATGGCTACACCTTC. This codes for CASSYGQDGFYGYTF.

V gene TRBV6-2 or TRBV6-3 combines with J gene TRBJ2-7; 8 nucleotides line up with TRBD1. Germline loops: CDR1 MNHEY, CDR2 SVGEGT. CDR3 size: 15 residues. With V trimmed by 0 bases and J by 6 bases, 7 bases remained unmatched. DNA for the CDR3: TGTGCCAGCAGTTACTCAGGACAGGGCGGTGGCGAGCAGTACTTC. Translation gives CASSYSGQGGGEQYF.

The rearrangement joins TRBV6-1 to TRBJ2-1, with D hard to call. The V end lost 3 bases, the J end lost 9 bases, and 3 bases lay between the germline ends. CDR1 MNHNS and CDR2 SASEGT come from the germline V gene. The CDR3 loop spans 10 amino acids. The CDR3 DNA reads as TGTGCCAGCAGTGATTCTGAGCAGTTCTTC. Translation gives CASSDSEQFF.

With respect to this clonotype: One end of the junction is discordant with germline, which a read error may explain. The J gene is TRBJ2-7, the V gene TRBV19; D possibly matches TRBD1 or TRBD2 (5 bases each). This CDR3 region has 16 residues. Germline CDR1 reads LNHDA; CDR2 reads SQIVND (reference sequence). CDR3 residues: CASSIVPSGTSYEQHF. The CDR3 coding sequence is TGTGCCAGTAGTATAGTCCCCTCCGGGACCTCCTACGAGCAGCACTTC.

The chain couples TRBV6-2 or TRBV6-3 to TRBJ2-7; D is ambiguous. CDR3 length: 15 residues. CDR1 is MNHEY, CDR2 SVGEGT, per germline. V was trimmed by 10 bases and J by 2 bases, leaving 21 bases between them. The CDR3: CATGDLRVQPYEQYF. The DNA for the CDR3 is TGTGCCACCGGAGATTTAAGGGTCCAGCCCTACGAGCAGTACTTC.

The chain couples TRBV19 to TRBJ1-5; no definite D call. Between the trimmed V and J ends, which lost 2 bases and 2 bases, there was a span of 7 bases. This CDR3 is 14 amino acids long. Germline values: CDR1 LNHDA, CDR2 SQIVND (reference sequence). CDR3 sequence: CASSIYFGNQPQHF. The CDR3 DNA sequence: TGTGCCAGTAGTATATATTTTGGCAATCAGCCCCAGCATTTT.

The chain carries TRBV27 and TRBJ2-1; 7 nucleotides match TRBD1. The CDR3 loop spans 14 amino acids. V trimming: 9 bases; J trimming: 2 bases; junction bases outside the gene matches: 7. Germline V gene data show CDR1 as MNHEY and CDR2 as SMNVEV (reference sequence). Written as DNA, the CDR3 is TGTGCCAGTTCGACAGGGAATACCTACAATGAGCAGTTCTTC. This gives the protein CASSTGNTYNEQFF.

This chain joins TRBV25-1 and TRBJ1-1; 10 positions agree with TRBD1. After removal of 1 base from V and 4 bases from J, the junction contained 12 bases not matched to a gene. The CDR3 covers 18 residues. The V gene's germline CDR1 is MGHDK and CDR2 SYGVNS. The CDR3 sequence is CASSEWRTGGRVSTEAFF. DNA of the CDR3: TGTGCCAGCAGTGAATGGAGGACAGGGGGGCGTGTGAGCACTGAAGCTTTCTTT.

This clonotype was seen only once. This CDR3 is CASSQELADDNEQFF. CDR3 in DNA: TGCGCCAGCAGCCAAGAACTAGCGGACGACAATGAGCAGTTCTTC. This rearrangement joins TRBV4-1 to TRBJ2-1; 8 bases are shared with TRBD2. CDR3 size: 15 residues. Germline CDR1 MGHRA, CDR2 YSYEKL. Trimming removed 0 bases from V and 5 bases from J; junction bases left unmatched: 3.

This sequence joins TRBV20-1 and TRBJ2-3; TRBD1 agrees at 7 bases. The germline V gene has CDR1 DFQATT and CDR2 SNEGSKA (reference sequence). The CDR3 has 15 residues. The trim removed 0 bases at V and 0 bases at J, leaving 3 bases unmatched. CDR3 sequence reads: CSARDGTESTDTQYF. Written as DNA, the CDR3 is TGCAGTGCTAGAGATGGGACAGAGAGCACAGATACGCAGTATTTT.

V usage is TRBV28 and J usage is TRBJ1-5, with D unclear. Germline V gives CDR1 MDHEN, CDR2 SYDVKM. This CDR3 spans 14 amino acids. The ends were cut back, 8 bases at V and 1 base at J, with 12 bases in the middle. The CDR3 is CASFGDLSNQPQHF. CDR3 nucleotides: TGTGCCAGCTTCGGGGATCTCAGCAATCAGCCCCAGCATTTT.

This chain's CDR3 is CASSLALMAVADTQYF. The CDR3 DNA follows: TGTGCCAGCAGCTTAGCGCTAATGGCTGTGGCAGATACGCAGTATTTT. The genes are TRBV7-2 and TRBJ2-3, with D uncertain. Germline assignment: CDR1 SGHTA and CDR2 FQGNSA. Trimming removed 0 bases from V and 4 bases from J, with 14 bases in between. The CDR3 contains 16 residues. Full variable domain (rest looked up from reference TRBV7-2 and TRBJ2-3): GAGVSQSPSNKVTEKGKDVELRCDPISGHTALYWYRQSLGQGLEFLIYFQGNSAPDKSGLPSDRFSAERTGGSVSTLTIQRTQQEDSAVYLCASSLALMAVADTQYFGPGTRLTVL.

The gene calls are TRBV30 and TRBJ2-5; D is undetermined. Germline CDR1 and CDR2: GTSNPN and SVGIG (reference sequence). The V and J ends lost 0 bases and 4 bases respectively, with 9 bases between them. The CDR3 has 13 residues. CDR3 region: CAWSVMDRETQYF. The CDR3 nucleotides read TGTGCCTGGAGTGTCATGGACCGAGAGACCCAGTACTTC.

This chain joins TRBV27 and TRBJ1-1, with a possible D match to TRBD1 (5 bases). Trimming took off 6 bases at V and 4 bases at J, with 9 bases between the two ends. This CDR3 has 12 amino acids. Per germline, CDR1 MNHEY and CDR2 SMNVEV (reference sequence). This chain's CDR3 is CASRGGPTEAFF. The CDR3 DNA follows: TGTGCCAGCAGGGGGGGTCCCACTGAAGCTTTCTTT.

This clonotype came up a few times. The chain joins TRBV27 to TRBJ1-1; D might be TRBD1 (5 bases). The germline V gene has CDR1 MNHEY and CDR2 SMNVEV (reference sequence). The CDR3 contains 14 residues. Trimming shortened V by 5 bases and J by 2 bases, and 12 bases separated the two germline ends. The CDR3 nucleotides read TGTGCCAGCAGTCCTCTGACAGAAAACACTGAAGCTTTCTTT. Translated: CASSPLTENTEAFF.

The chain's CDR3 is CSAVSGTALSTDTQYF. The CDR3 bases are TGCAGTGCTGTCTCCGGGACTGCTTTAAGCACAGATACGCAGTATTTT. The rearrangement joins TRBV20-1 to TRBJ2-3, with D possibly being TRBD2 (6 bases). CDR3 size: 16 residues. Germline CDR1 DFQATT, CDR2 SNEGSKA (reference sequence). The V end was cut by 5 bases, the J end by 0 bases, with 18 bases between.

This chain uses TRBV7-9 with TRBJ2-7, with 10 bases that match TRBD2. J was trimmed by 2 bases and V by 4 bases; bases with no gene match: 5. The CDR3 is 15 residues long. Germline CDR1 is SEHNR and CDR2 is FQNEAQ (reference sequence). CDR3 loop: CASSSSSGGPYEQYF. In nucleotides, the CDR3 is TGTGCCAGCAGCTCGTCTAGCGGGGGACCCTACGAGCAGTACTTC.

For the CDR3, the DNA is TGTGCCAGCAGTTACAATACAGGTCCCGCGCCCCAGCATTTT. Protein: CASSYNTGPAPQHF. This chain links TRBV6-6 with TRBJ1-5; D is possibly TRBD1 (5 bases). Germline-derived CDR1 and CDR2 are MNHNY and SVGAGI (reference sequence). V dropped 2 bases and J dropped 9 bases, with 14 bases sitting between them. This CDR3 spans 14 amino acids.

This clonotype has more than one count but fewer than ten. This sequence joins TRBV6-2 or TRBV6-3 and TRBJ2-7; 10 positions match TRBD1. V dropped 2 bases and J dropped 0; count of bases not matched to a gene: 13. CDR3 length: 19 residues. The germline V gene encodes CDR1 MNHEY and CDR2 SVGEGT. CDR3: CASSYPGTGVTLSSYEQYF. The CDR3, as DNA: TGTGCCAGCAGTTACCCCGGGACAGGGGTTACCCTGAGCTCCTACGAGCAGTACTTC.

The rearrangement joins TRBV6-5 to TRBJ1-2; D unresolved. Trimming stripped 0 bases from V and 4 bases from J, with 12 bases between. CDR3 length: 15 residues. Germline-derived CDR1 and CDR2 are MNHEY and SVGAGI. CDR3 DNA: TGTGCCAGCAGTTACTCCCGGAATCTGGTCTATGGCTACACCTTC. Its translation is CASSYSRNLVYGYTF.

The chain couples TRBV27 to TRBJ2-6, with D perhaps TRBD1 (6 bases). The germline V gene encodes CDR1 MNHEY and CDR2 SMNVEV (reference sequence). The germline V and J ends were trimmed by 5 bases and 0 bases, with 17 bases remaining between them. The CDR3 is 18 residues long. CDR3 nucleotides: TGTGCCAGCAGTGATTTATGGACAGCAGGCTCTGGGGCCAACGTCCTGACTTTC. Protein product: CASSDLWTAGSGANVLTF.